Shown below are 25 T cell receptor beta chains from a single sample sequenced in a study of molecular identifiers for immune sequencing clone quantification. TCRdb independently ran MiXCR on the PCR reads; one entry per CDR3 protein. The table shows some 590,000 distinct CDR3 sequences, with over 25% occurring only once. Sequencing was performed on naive CD8+ T cells from blood, with Jurkat cell RNA spiked in. The subset: FACS-sorted CD8+CD4-CCR7+CD45RA+ naive T cells. The receptors shown here come from a human donor in good health. Some libraries in this study had Jurkat cell RNA spiked in.

This clonotype was observed a handful of times. This chain joins TRBV18 and TRBJ1-2; D might be TRBD1 (6 bases). The CDR3 is made up of 16 amino acids. From germline, CDR1 is KGHSH and CDR2 LQKENI. Trimming removed 4 bases from V and 3 bases from J, with 18 bases in between. The CDR3 DNA reads as TGTGCCAGCTCACTCCCAAATCTGGGGGCGGACTATGGCTACACCTTC. The encoded protein is CASSLPNLGADYGYTF.

Details on this clonotype: Since a much larger clone is just one base distant, this may be a read error. The chain combines TRBV30 with TRBJ2-7; tentatively, D is TRBD2 (6 bases). The CDR3 is 13 amino acids. V lost 4 bases and J lost 2, with 12 bases in between. In germline, CDR1 is GTSNPN, CDR2 SVGIG (reference sequence). The CDR3 reads CAWKGLMAYEQYF. The DNA for the CDR3 is TGTGCCTGGAAGGGACTGATGGCCTACGAGCAGTACTTC.

In its sample, this clonotype was seen a few times. The chain uses TRBV7-6 and TRBJ2-1; no firm D call. Trimming cost V 1 base and J 2 bases, with 12 bases left between them. The germline CDR1 and CDR2 sequences are SGHVS and FNYEAQ. This CDR3 region has 16 residues. CDR3 loop: CASSLVLGSTYNEQFF. The CDR3, as DNA: TGTGCCAGCAGCTTAGTTCTGGGGTCGACCTACAATGAGCAGTTCTTC.

This clonotype was found many times. The J gene is TRBJ2-7, the V gene TRBV27; the D gene could be TRBD1 or TRBD2 (5 bases each). V gave up 6 bases and J gave up 7 bases, with 22 bases separating them. CDR1 and CDR2 from the germline V gene are MNHEY and SMNVEV (reference sequence). CDR3 length: 15 residues. CDR3 sequence reads: CASSRRTRGTEEQYF. The CDR3 nucleotides read TGTGCCAGCAGCCGGAGAACCCGTGGGACGGAGGAGCAGTACTTC.

The chain recombines TRBV24-1 with TRBJ2-3; 7 bases map to TRBD1. The CDR3 runs to 16 residues. V was pared by 1 base and J by 8 bases, with 11 bases of the junction left unmatched. CDR1 is KGHDR, CDR2 SFDVKD, per germline. The CDR3 region is CATSDLRGQRPGTQYF. The CDR3, as DNA: TGTGCCACCAGTGATTTAAGGGGACAGAGGCCGGGTACGCAGTATTTT.

A few counts support this clonotype. The chain uses TRBV6-2 or TRBV6-3 and TRBJ2-7; D is unclear. This CDR3 region has 15 residues. Germline V gene lookup returns CDR1 MNHEY and CDR2 SVGEGT. Trimming removed 2 bases at V and 0 bases at J, with 11 bases between. The CDR3: CASSYRTSPSYEQYF. The CDR3 bases are TGTGCCAGCAGTTACCGGACGAGCCCCTCCTACGAGCAGTACTTC.

The chain joins TRBV12-3 or TRBV12-4 to TRBJ2-5, with D possibly called TRBD1 or TRBD2 (5 bases each). V was shortened by 7 bases and J by 5 bases, with 23 bases between the two germline ends. The CDR3 consists of 16 residues. This CDR3 reads CASNNRRRESQETQYF. The CDR3 nucleotides are TGTGCCAGCAATAACCGGCGCAGGGAGAGTCAGGAGACCCAGTACTTC.

The rearrangement uses TRBV11-2 and TRBJ2-7; 7 positions match TRBD2. The CDR3 is 14 amino acids. The germline CDR1 and CDR2 sequences are SGHAT and FQNNGV. V shed 5 bases, J shed 0 bases, and the junction held 4 bases outside the gene matches. CDR3 nucleotides: TGTGCCAGCAGCAATAGCGGGTCCTCCTACGAGCAGTACTTC. It is translated as CASSNSGSSYEQYF.

In this sample, this clonotype turned up a few times. V gene TRBV6-2 or TRBV6-3 combines with J gene TRBJ2-1, with TRBD2 matching over 9 bases. CDR3 size: 15 residues. V lost 4 bases and J lost 3; bases outside the gene matches: 4. The germline V gene encodes CDR1 MNHEY and CDR2 SVGEGT. In DNA form, the CDR3 reads TGTGCCAGCAGTTTAGCGGGAGTGGTCTACAATGAGCAGTTCTTC. Translated, it gives CASSLAGVVYNEQFF.

Notes on this clonotype: A much larger clonotype is one base distant, so this may be a read error. The rearrangement uses TRBV30 and TRBJ2-1; 7 nucleotides line up with TRBD1. Germline CDR1 reads GTSNPN; CDR2 reads SVGIG (reference sequence). This CDR3 has 13 amino acids. CDR3 nucleotide sequence: TGTGCCTCGTTACGGGACAGCTACAATGAGCAGGTCTTC. It encodes CASLRDSYNEQVF.

Many counts were recorded for this clonotype. The chain recombines TRBV30 with TRBJ2-1; D gene ambiguous. The CDR3 covers 13 residues. Germline loops: CDR1 GTSNPN, CDR2 SVGIG (reference sequence). V was pared by 0 bases and J by 3 bases, with 6 bases between. The CDR3 region is CAWSVSVYNEQFF. CDR3 coding DNA: TGTGCCTGGAGTGTCTCTGTCTACAATGAGCAGTTCTTC.

Regarding this clonotype: A read error may explain this, as a much larger clone is one base away. The chain links TRBV20-1 to TRBJ1-1; TRBD1 matches at 10 bases. V gave up 4 bases and J gave up 6 bases; unmatched junction bases: 5. This CDR3 region has 13 residues. CDR1 is DFQATT and CDR2 is SNEGSKA in the germline V gene (reference sequence). CDR3 region: CSAKDRGRSEAFF. Written as DNA, the CDR3 is TGCAGTGCTAAAGACAGGGGGCGGTCTGAAGCTTTCTTT.

This clonotype turned up a few times. The chain couples TRBV6-6 to TRBJ1-2; unclear D gene. The CDR3 has 11 residues. Germline V CDR1 and CDR2: MNHNY, SVGAGI (reference sequence). Trimming took off 9 bases at V and 3 bases at J, with 8 bases between the two ends. The CDR3 reads CASQQYYGYTF. In DNA form, the CDR3 reads TGTGCCAGTCAGCAGTACTATGGCTACACCTTC.

In this sample, this clonotype turned up many times. V usage is TRBV24-1 and J usage is TRBJ2-3; either TRBD1 or TRBD2 may supply D (5 bases each). V lost 1 base and J lost 4, with 8 bases in between. The germline gives CDR1 KGHDR, CDR2 SFDVKD. The CDR3 is 14 amino acids. The CDR3 DNA sequence: TGTGCCACCAGTGATTTTTCGGGGCCAGATACGCAGTATTTT. Translating gives CATSDFSGPDTQYF.

This clonotype was recorded at least ten times. J is TRBJ1-3 and V is TRBV7-2; D remains ambiguous. Germline-derived CDR1 and CDR2 are SGHTA and FQGNSA. V lost 3 bases and J 0 bases, leaving 6 bases between the germline ends. CDR3 length: 14 amino acids. As DNA, the CDR3 is TGTGCCAGCAGCTTCTTTGGCTCTGGAAACACCATATATTTT. It yields the protein CASSFFGSGNTIYF.

This clonotype was counted a single time. A much bigger clone sits one base away, suggesting this may be a read error. V and J are TRBV28 and TRBJ1-1; D uncertain. This CDR3 has 13 residues. CDR1 and CDR2 from the germline V gene are MDHEN and SYDVKM. The DNA for the CDR3 is TGTGCCAGTCGACGAATTCAGTGGTCTGAAGCTCTCTTT. It is translated as CASRRIQWSEALF.

This clonotype was counted many times. V is TRBV6-6 and J is TRBJ2-7, with D perhaps TRBD2 (5 bases). The V end was cut by 6 bases, the J end by 1 base, with 10 bases between. In germline, CDR1 is MNHNY, CDR2 SVGAGI (reference sequence). This CDR3 is built from 13 residues. DNA for the CDR3: TGTGCCAGCAGATCGGGGTATTCCTACGAGCAGTACTTC. Translating gives CASRSGYSYEQYF.

This clonotype was counted between two and nine times. V is TRBV7-9 and J is TRBJ1-5; D unclear. Trimming cost V 4 bases and J 4 bases, with 8 bases left between them. The CDR3 covers 13 residues. The V gene's germline CDR1 is SEHNR and CDR2 FQNEAQ (reference sequence). CDR3 sequence: CASSSNTNQPQHF. CDR3 nucleotides: TGTGCCAGCAGCTCCAACACAAATCAGCCCCAGCATTTT.

A single count supports this clonotype. The CDR3 carries no conserved terminal phenylalanine or tryptophan, so it likely arises from a read error. The rearrangement links TRBV6-5 to TRBJ2-7; the D gene is possibly TRBD2 (6 bases). This CDR3 region has 14 residues. CDR1 is MNHEY and CDR2 is SVGAGI in the germline V gene. Trimming removed 8 bases from V and 3 bases from J, with 17 bases in between. The CDR3 reads CASGQGGTHYEQYS. In nucleotides, the CDR3 is TGTGCCAGCGGACAAGGCGGGACCCACTACGAGCAGTACTCC.

This rearrangement joins TRBV7-3 to TRBJ2-1, with 9 bases identical to TRBD2. The CDR3 length is 16 residues. Germline V gene data show CDR1 as SGHTA and CDR2 as FQGTGA. With 2 bases clipped from V and 6 bases from J, the junction kept 8 bases outside the gene matches. The CDR3 sequence is CASSLGLGLAANEQFF. The CDR3 DNA follows: TGTGCCAGCAGCTTAGGTTTGGGACTAGCCGCCAATGAGCAGTTCTTC.

This clonotype was recorded many times. V is TRBV13 and J is TRBJ2-7; TRBD2 agrees at 9 bases. V shed 3 bases and J 4 bases; nucleotides not matched to a gene: 4. This CDR3 region has 14 residues. The germline gives CDR1 PRHDT, CDR2 FYEKMQ (reference sequence). The CDR3 DNA follows: TGTGCCAGCAGCTTTGCGGGGGGGCGGTACGAGCAGTACTTC. Translating it yields CASSFAGGRYEQYF.

This clonotype has only a few counts. The chain combines TRBV27 with TRBJ2-2, with D maybe TRBD1 (6 bases). The CDR3 totals 16 residues. The V gene lost 4 bases and the J gene lost 1 base, with 13 bases spanning the gap. Per the germline V gene, CDR1 is MNHEY and CDR2 is SMNVEV (reference sequence). CDR3 DNA: TGTGCCAGCAGTTACAGGACAGCGATGAACACCGGGGAGCTGTTTTTT. This translates into CASSYRTAMNTGELFF.

This clonotype was found a few times. J is TRBJ1-2 and V is TRBV6-2 or TRBV6-3; TRBD1 agrees at 7 bases. CDR1 and CDR2 from the germline V gene are MNHEY and SVGEGT. This CDR3 is 14 amino acids long. Trimming took 2 bases from V and 1 from J; bases not matched to a gene: 1. In DNA form, the CDR3 reads TGTGCCAGCAGTTACGGGACAGATAACTATGGCTACACCTTC. Translation gives CASSYGTDNYGYTF.

This clonotype has a count of ten or more. In nucleotides, the CDR3 is TGTGCCAGCAGCTTTGGGTACTCCTACGAGCAGTACTTC. It yields the protein CASSFGYSYEQYF. The chain has TRBV5-6 and TRBJ2-7; D not certain. CDR3 length: 13 residues. The germline gives CDR1 SGHDT, CDR2 YYEEEE. The V end was cut by 2 bases, the J end by 0 bases, with 6 bases between.

Concerning this clonotype: A read error may produce the germline difference seen at one junction end. The chain links TRBV30 to TRBJ2-5, with a possible D match to TRBD2 (6 bases). Germline CDR1 reads GTSNPN; CDR2 reads SVGIG (reference sequence). The CDR3 has 13 amino acids. CDR3 DNA sequence: TGTGTCTGGAGGGGAGGCCCTCAAGAGACCCAGTACTTC. Translated: CVWRGGPQETQYF.